The 24 T cell receptor beta chains below all came from one sample that was sequenced in a study of control samples from healthy donors and cancer patients. Profiling relied on immunoSEQ multiplex PCR, and the TCRdb table lists in-frame clones only, not all of them. The table records 150,000 or so clones, roughly 94% of them present only once. The sample taken for sequencing was PBMCs. These receptors originate from a man in his 60s with colorectal cancer.

The chain recombines TRBV6-5 with TRBJ2-1; tentatively, D is TRBD1 (5 bases). In germline, CDR1 is MNHEY, CDR2 SVGAGI. The CDR3 covers 13 residues. V lost 6 bases and J 7 bases, leaving 13 bases between the germline ends. CDR3 sequence: CASSPRAGNEQFF. In nucleotides, the CDR3 is TGTGCCAGCAGCCCCAGGGCCGGGAATGAGCAGTTCTTC.

The chain uses TRBV9 and TRBJ2-1; 8 nucleotides align to TRBD2. The V gene end was trimmed by 0 bases and the J gene end by 4 bases; junction bases not matched to a gene: 3. Germline loops: CDR1 SGDLS, CDR2 YYNGEE. The CDR3 spans 15 residues. The CDR3 coding sequence is TGTGCCAGCAGCGTAGAGTTAGCGGGGTACAATGAGCAGTTCTTC. This codes for CASSVELAGYNEQFF.

The chain has TRBV19 and TRBJ1-5; no definite D call. The germline V gene encodes CDR1 LNHDA and CDR2 SQIVND (reference sequence). This CDR3 has 12 residues. Trimming pared 2 bases from V and 9 bases from J, leaving 8 bases between. The CDR3 protein is CASSIIPLPQHF. In DNA form, the CDR3 reads TGTGCCAGTAGTATAATCCCCCTGCCCCAGCATTTT.

V and J are TRBV9 and TRBJ2-1; tentative D call: TRBD1 (7 bases). This CDR3 is 15 amino acids long. Trimming pared 0 bases from V and 7 bases from J, leaving 14 bases between. Germline V lookup: CDR1 SGDLS, CDR2 YYNGEE. The CDR3 reads CASSVEGRGRNEQFF. For the CDR3, the DNA is TGTGCCAGCAGCGTAGAGGGCAGGGGGAGGAATGAGCAGTTCTTC.

This clone was detected once. The V and J genes are TRBV5-1 and TRBJ1-1; D not resolved. The germline V gene encodes CDR1 SGHRS and CDR2 YFSETQ. This CDR3 comprises 14 residues. Trimming removed 5 bases at V and 1 base at J, with 12 bases between. The CDR3 nucleotides read TGCGCCAGCAGTCCTGGGCACGGGAACACTGAAGCTTTCTTT. It is translated as CASSPGHGNTEAFF.

This sequence joins TRBV28 and TRBJ2-5, with D possibly being TRBD2 (7 bases). The V end lost 7 bases, the J end lost 5 bases, and 17 bases lay between the germline ends. CDR1 and CDR2 (germline): MDHEN, SYDVKM. The CDR3 consists of 14 residues. In DNA, the CDR3 is TGTGCCAGCAACTCATGGGGGGGGGCCGAGACCCAGTACTTC. It is translated as CASNSWGGAETQYF.

The rearrangement joins TRBV9 to TRBJ2-3, with a weak D call TRBD1 (5 bases). Looked up from germline, CDR1 is SGDLS and CDR2 is YYNGEE. CDR3 size: 15 residues. Trimming cost V 0 bases and J 0 bases, with 8 bases left between them. Here the CDR3 reads CASSVEGISTDTQYF. In DNA form, the CDR3 reads TGTGCCAGCAGCGTAGAGGGGATAAGCACAGATACGCAGTATTTT. Together with reference TRBV9 and TRBJ2-3, the CDR3 gives the full variable domain: DSGVTQTPKHLITATGQRVTLRCSPRSGDLSVYWYQQSLDQGLQFLIQYYNGEERAKGNILERFSAQQFPDLHSELNLSSLELGDSALYFCASSVEGISTDTQYFGPGTRLTVL.

A remark on this clone: Other DNA variants within this sample encode the same CDR3. V usage is TRBV5-1 and J usage is TRBJ1-1; D is perhaps TRBD1 (6 bases). The CDR3 is 15 amino acids. Germline CDR1 SGHRS, CDR2 YFSETQ. Trimming removed 5 bases at V and 1 base at J, with 15 bases between. DNA of the CDR3: TGCGCCAGCAGGCGGACAGCGGAGCCGAACACTGAAGCTTTCTTT. Amino acids: CASRRTAEPNTEAFF.

The gene calls are TRBV29-1 and TRBJ2-7; D may be TRBD1 (6 bases). This CDR3 has 14 residues. CDR1 SQVTM and CDR2 ANQGSEA come from the germline V gene. V was pared by 5 bases and J by 0 bases, with 14 bases between. CDR3 residues: CSVLQGPSSYEQYF. Here the CDR3 DNA reads TGCAGCGTTTTGCAGGGGCCCTCCTCCTACGAGCAGTACTTC.

The genes are TRBV6-5 and TRBJ1-5; D unresolved. This CDR3 is built from 15 residues. CDR1 is MNHEY and CDR2 is SVGAGI in the germline V gene. The V end lost 5 bases, the J end lost 4 bases, and 15 bases lay between the germline ends. The DNA for the CDR3 is TGTGCCAGCAGTCCGAATCCAGCCTCTAATCAGCCCCAGCATTTT. Protein product: CASSPNPASNQPQHF.

The chain links TRBV27 to TRBJ1-2; D possibly corresponds to TRBD1 (6 bases). CDR3 length: 12 amino acids. Trimming stripped 8 bases from V and 7 bases from J, with 14 bases between. CDR1 is MNHEY and CDR2 is SMNVEV in the germline V gene (reference sequence). CDR3 sequence: CASGDTRLGYTF. The CDR3 bases are TGTGCCAGCGGGGACACCCGGCTTGGCTACACCTTC.

V usage is TRBV2 and J usage is TRBJ1-1; D possibly corresponds to TRBD1 (5 bases). From germline, CDR1 is SNHLY and CDR2 FYNNEI. Between the trimmed V and J ends, which lost 4 bases and 0 bases, there was a span of 12 bases. The CDR3 consists of 15 residues. CDR3 residues: CASSATPTVNTEAFF. In DNA, the CDR3 is TGTGCCAGCAGTGCGACCCCGACAGTGAACACTGAAGCTTTCTTT.

The V and J genes are TRBV11-2 and TRBJ1-5, with D hard to call. The CDR3 consists of 14 residues. From germline, CDR1 is SGHAT and CDR2 FQNNGV. Trimming left V 1 base short and J 6 bases short, with 10 bases between. Here the CDR3 reads CASSLGGFGQPQHF. The CDR3 DNA reads TGTGCCAGCAGCTTAGGAGGGTTCGGTCAGCCCCAGCATTTT.

The genes are TRBV5-1 and TRBJ2-7; TRBD2 is a possible D gene (5 bases). CDR1 SGHRS and CDR2 YFSETQ come from the germline V gene. V dropped 4 bases and J dropped 4 bases, with 12 bases sitting between them. This CDR3 has 13 amino acids. CDR3 protein: CASSEGMLYEQYF. CDR3 nucleotide sequence: TGCGCCAGCAGCGAGGGCATGCTTTACGAGCAGTACTTC.

The J gene is TRBJ1-2, the V gene TRBV10-3; D is ambiguous. V was trimmed by 3 bases and J by 2 bases, leaving 13 bases between them. CDR1 is ENHRY and CDR2 is SYGVKD in the germline V gene. The length of the CDR3 is 15 residues. CDR3 DNA: TGTGCCATCAGTGAAGGTCAACAGTTGAACTATGGCTACACCTTC. Translated, it gives CAISEGQQLNYGYTF.

The genes are TRBV7-2 and TRBJ2-7; TRBD2 matches at 10 bases. The CDR3 consists of 13 residues. The J segment lost 3 bases and the V segment lost 8 bases, leaving 4 bases of the junction unmatched. In germline, CDR1 is SGHTA, CDR2 FQGNSA. CDR3: CASSSSGGYEQYF. The CDR3 region has the DNA TGTGCCAGCTCTTCTAGCGGGGGCTACGAGCAGTACTTC.

The chain is built from TRBV6-5 and TRBJ2-7, with 7 bases matching TRBD2. CDR3 length equals 13 residues. Trimming cost V 10 bases and J 0 bases; bases outside gene matches: 6. CDR1 and CDR2 (germline): MNHEY, SVGAGI. CDR3 sequence: CATQAGTSYEQYF. CDR3 nucleotide sequence: TGTGCCACCCAAGCGGGGACCTCCTACGAGCAGTACTTC.

The chain uses TRBV15 and TRBJ2-1; 9 bases map to TRBD1. Germline-derived CDR1 and CDR2 are LNHNV and YYDKDF (reference sequence). V trimming: 9 bases; J trimming: 6 bases; junction bases outside the gene matches: 6. This CDR3 comprises 13 residues. Here the CDR3 reads CATGDRDANEQFF. The CDR3 DNA follows: TGTGCCACTGGGGACAGGGATGCCAATGAGCAGTTCTTC.

This chain links TRBV2 with TRBJ2-4; TRBD1 matches at 9 bases. The CDR3 runs to 16 residues. V was pared by 5 bases and J by 3 bases, with 8 bases of the junction left unmatched. Germline CDR1 SNHLY, CDR2 FYNNEI. CDR3 nucleotide sequence: TGTGCCAGCAGTTCGGAGGGGACAGGGAGCAAAAACATTCAGTACTTC. Translating gives CASSSEGTGSKNIQYF.

The gene calls are TRBV3-1 (or the pseudogene TRBV3-2) and TRBJ1-6, with D possibly TRBD1 on 5 matching bases. The CDR3 contains 18 residues. Germline CDR1 reads LGHDT; CDR2 reads YNNKEL (reference sequence). V lost 0 bases to trimming and J lost 2 bases, with 14 bases between them. In DNA, the CDR3 is TGTGCCAGCAGCCAAGAAAGATGGGGGGACCCCTATAATTCACCCCTCCACTTT. It specifies CASSQERWGDPYNSPLHF.

This sequence joins TRBV19 and TRBJ1-1; a weak D match, TRBD1 (5 bases). Germline CDR1 reads LNHDA; CDR2 reads SQIVND (reference sequence). Trimming pared 3 bases from V and 4 bases from J, leaving 15 bases between. This CDR3 is 15 amino acids long. The CDR3 DNA reads TGTGCCAGTAGTATCGGGGCCACGGGGAGCACTGAAGCTTTCTTT. It yields the protein CASSIGATGSTEAFF.

The CDR3 reads CAIGRDTNQPQHF. CDR3 in DNA: TGTGCCATTGGGAGAGACACCAATCAGCCCCAGCATTTT. This chain uses TRBV2 with TRBJ1-5; D is uncertain. The germline V gene encodes CDR1 SNHLY and CDR2 FYNNEI. Trimming stripped 10 bases from V and 3 bases from J, with 13 bases between. CDR3 length: 13 amino acids.

The rearrangement links TRBV9 to TRBJ1-1, with D hard to call. Trimming took 3 bases from V and 8 from J, leaving 14 bases between them. This CDR3 has 13 amino acids. Germline V gene data show CDR1 as SGDLS and CDR2 as YYNGEE. CDR3 coding DNA: TGTGCCAGCAGCGACGGGCTCAGACCCGAAGCTTTCTTT. Its translation: CASSDGLRPEAFF.

This clone was recorded only once. The CDR3 DNA reads as TGTGCCAGCAGCCCCCAGGGACAGGGGAATTCACCCCTCCACTTT. It yields the protein CASSPQGQGNSPLHF. The rearrangement uses TRBV5-5 and TRBJ1-6; TRBD1 agrees at 10 bases. Germline values: CDR1 SGHKS, CDR2 YYEKEE (reference sequence). The CDR3 is 15 residues long. The trim removed 4 bases at V and 7 bases at J, leaving 5 bases unmatched.